The clone carrying this TCR beta chain is medium-sized. Its antigen remains unidentified. CDR3 length: 14 residues. CDR1 is SGDLS and CDR2 is YYNGEE in the germline V gene. Trimming left V 4 bases short and J 7 bases short, with 12 bases between. The data were obtained in a study of persistence of HIV-infected CD4 T cells. This was the immunoSEQ version 4 assay in survey mode. Generated by immunoSEQ multiplex PCR, the TCRdb table keeps only in-frame clones and is missing some. The data hold 15,000 to 20,000 clones, with about 65% observed a single time. Stimulation used 10 ug/mL lysate from CMV-infected fibroblasts. CD4+ T cells upregulating both CD40 ligand and CD69 were sorted as responding cells.

The source was CD4+ T cells sorted from PBMCs after approximately 20-hour stimulation, collected from a patient who received antiretroviral therapy. This chain uses TRBV9 with TRBJ1-6, with D possibly being TRBD1 (6 bases). This TCR was recovered from an adult woman with HIV who was CMV-seropositive. CDR3 amino acids: CASSSGQTNSPLHF. In DNA, the CDR3 is TGTGCCAGCAGCTCCGGACAGACGAATTCACCCCTCCACTTT.